Listed here are 32 T cell receptor beta chains from one sample, sequenced in a study of cytotoxic CD8 clonotypes in ibrutinib-treated CLL. Generated by immunoSEQ multiplex PCR, the TCRdb table keeps only in-frame clones and is missing some. The repertoire holds about 57,000 clones, with 50% to 70% as singletons. The specimen comprised PBMCs, sampled after 24 months of ibrutinib treatment. Receptors were obtained from a human donor with chronic lymphocytic leukemia.

This clone was seen just once. This chain joins TRBV27 and TRBJ1-5; D is uncertain. The CDR3 consists of 11 residues. V was pared by 7 bases and J by 5 bases, with 6 bases between. CDR1 is MNHEY and CDR2 is SMNVEV in the germline V gene (reference sequence). In DNA form, the CDR3 reads TGTGCCAGCAAACTGGATCAGCCCCAGCATTTT. It translates to CASKLDQPQHF.

This sequence joins TRBV29-1 and TRBJ2-2; no clear D gene. V was pared by 3 bases and J by 4 bases, with 0 bases between. The CDR3 contains 10 residues. Germline CDR1 is SQVTM and CDR2 is ANQGSEA. Here the CDR3 reads CSVDTGELFF. In DNA, the CDR3 is TGCAGCGTTGACACCGGGGAGCTGTTTTTT.

The rearrangement uses TRBV11-3 and TRBJ2-5; tentatively, D is TRBD1 or TRBD2 (6 bases each). The germline V gene encodes CDR1 SGHNT and CDR2 YENEEA. There are 15 residues in the CDR3. V dropped 4 bases and J dropped 3 bases, with 15 bases sitting between them. The CDR3 DNA reads as TGTGCCAGCAGCTCCCGGTGGGGGGACAAAGAGACCCAGTACTTC. Amino acids: CASSSRWGDKETQYF.

The V and J genes are TRBV9 and TRBJ1-4; TRBD1 agrees at 7 bases. Germline CDR1 reads SGDLS; CDR2 reads YYNGEE. The V and J ends lost 5 bases and 7 bases, in that order; junction bases with no gene match: 11. CDR3 length: 15 amino acids. The CDR3 DNA sequence: TGTGCCAGCAGTGCAACGACAGGGTTCGGTGAAAAACTGTTTTTT. This sequence encodes CASSATTGFGEKLFF.

The V gene is TRBV2, the J gene TRBJ1-4; D is unresolved. CDR3 length equals 14 residues. V shed 7 bases and J shed 8 bases, with 17 bases lying between them. Germline assignment: CDR1 SNHLY and CDR2 FYNNEI. The CDR3 is CASTPKRVSEKLFF. The CDR3 DNA is TGTGCCAGCACCCCGAAGAGGGTATCCGAAAAACTGTTTTTT.

This clone was counted a few times. The chain is built from TRBV25-1 and TRBJ2-7; D uncertain. Trimming removed 1 base at V and 3 bases at J, with 4 bases between. The CDR3 length is 12 residues. CDR1 is MGHDK and CDR2 is SYGVNS in the germline V gene. The CDR3 DNA follows: TGTGCCAGCAGTGAATGGGACTACGAGCAGTACTTC. Amino acid sequence: CASSEWDYEQYF.

The chain couples TRBV7-6 to TRBJ1-4, with TRBD1 identical over 10 bases. The V gene's germline CDR1 is SGHVS and CDR2 FNYEAQ. The CDR3 has 14 residues. V lost 5 bases, J lost 7 bases, and 4 bases stayed unmatched. The CDR3 sequence: CASSRDRGSEKLFF. The CDR3 DNA reads TGTGCCAGCAGCCGGGACAGGGGAAGTGAAAAACTGTTTTTT.

The V call is TRBV27, the J call TRBJ1-5; tentative D call: TRBD1 (5 bases). V was trimmed by 8 bases and J by 3 bases, leaving 11 bases between them. The CDR3 length is 13 residues. Germline lookup yields CDR1 MNHEY and CDR2 SMNVEV (reference sequence). The CDR3 DNA reads TGTGCCAGCCAAAGGGGCTACAATCAGCCCCAGCATTTT. Its protein product is CASQRGYNQPQHF.

This chain links TRBV25-1 with TRBJ2-7, with D uncertain. Germline CDR1 is MGHDK and CDR2 is SYGVNS. V dropped 0 bases and J dropped 7 bases, with 13 bases sitting between them. This CDR3 has 14 residues. CDR3 in amino acids: CASSEYGFSQEQYF. The CDR3 coding sequence is TGTGCCAGCAGTGAATATGGGTTCAGCCAGGAGCAGTACTTC.

This rearrangement joins TRBV11-2 to TRBJ2-3, with TRBD1 identical over 8 bases. This CDR3 is built from 16 residues. J gave up 5 bases and V 4 bases, and 11 bases lay outside the gene matches. Germline CDR1 reads SGHAT; CDR2 reads FQNNGV. CDR3 sequence: CASSWTGQGLVDTQYF. CDR3 DNA: TGTGCCAGCAGCTGGACTGGACAGGGTTTAGTAGATACGCAGTATTTT.

This clone was seen ten or more times. The rearrangement uses TRBV5-4 and TRBJ1-2, with 7 positions matching TRBD1. After removal of 4 bases from V and 5 bases from J, the junction contained 5 bases not matched to a gene. CDR1 and CDR2 from the germline V gene are SGHNT and YYREEE (reference sequence). The CDR3 contains 13 residues. The DNA of the CDR3 is TGTGCCAGCAGCGCCTCGACAGGGTATGGCTACACCTTC. Translation: CASSASTGYGYTF.

V is TRBV20-1 and J is TRBJ1-5; D not resolved. Germline V gives CDR1 DFQATT, CDR2 SNEGSKA (reference sequence). Deletions cut 5 bases from V and 11 bases from J, with 13 bases between. The CDR3 totals 11 residues. The CDR3 reads CSAPQSGAQHF. CDR3 coding DNA: TGCAGTGCTCCCCAAAGTGGGGCCCAGCATTTT.

This chain joins TRBV2 and TRBJ2-7, with D perhaps TRBD1 or TRBD2 (6 bases each). The CDR3 is 13 residues long. CDR1 is SNHLY and CDR2 is FYNNEI in the germline V gene. V was cut by 7 bases and J by 6 bases, with 16 bases left in between. In DNA form, the CDR3 reads TGTGCCAGCACCGGGGGCAGGGAGGCCGAGCAGTACTTC. It translates to CASTGGREAEQYF.

J is TRBJ2-2 and V is TRBV29-1; D is undetermined. The CDR3 runs 12 residues. Trimming took off 2 bases at V and 9 bases at J, with 10 bases between the two ends. From germline, CDR1 is SQVTM and CDR2 ANQGSEA. The CDR3 region has the DNA TGCAGCGTTGAACCGGAGCGAAGGGAGCTGTTTTTT. This gives the protein CSVEPERRELFF.

This clone was detected many times. The gene calls are TRBV2 and TRBJ2-7, with 7 nucleotides matching TRBD2. V lost 6 bases and J lost 6; bases outside the gene matches: 14. Germline V gene data show CDR1 as SNHLY and CDR2 as FYNNEI. CDR3 length: 15 residues. CDR3 nucleotide sequence: TGTGCCAGCAGCCCCCTCGCCAGGGACTATTCCGAGCAGTACTTC. Its protein is CASSPLARDYSEQYF. The complete variable domain, with remaining parts taken from reference TRBV2 and TRBJ2-7, reads EPEVTQTPSHQVTQMGQEVILRCVPISNHLYFYWYRQILGQKVEFLVSFYNNEISEKSEIFDDQFSVERPDGSNFTLKIRSTKLEDSAMYFCASSPLARDYSEQYFGPGTRLTVT.

The chain is built from TRBV27 and TRBJ2-1, with D hard to call. The CDR3 runs to 16 residues. The germline CDR1 and CDR2 sequences are MNHEY and SMNVEV (reference sequence). The V end lost 11 bases, the J end lost 7 bases, and 27 bases lay between the germline ends. The CDR3: CARLGLSFPTGNEQFF. The CDR3 nucleotides read TGTGCCCGATTAGGGCTGTCCTTCCCGACCGGTAATGAGCAGTTCTTC.

The chain employs TRBV19 and TRBJ1-5; D gene uncertain. V lost 8 bases and J 0 bases, leaving 17 bases between the germline ends. The CDR3 runs to 16 residues. Germline V gene data show CDR1 as LNHDA and CDR2 as SQIVND (reference sequence). The CDR3 protein is CASLSSASSSNQPQHF. CDR3 in DNA: TGTGCCAGTTTGTCAAGCGCGTCTTCTAGCAATCAGCCCCAGCATTTT.

The chain links TRBV28 to TRBJ1-2, with D hard to call. The germline V gene encodes CDR1 MDHEN and CDR2 SYDVKM. The CDR3 is made up of 12 amino acids. V gave up 4 bases and J gave up 8 bases, with 11 bases separating them. CDR3 nucleotides: TGTGCCAGCAGTTCCTTCCTGGAGGGCTACACCTTC. This encodes CASSSFLEGYTF.

The chain joins TRBV4-1 to TRBJ2-7; D might be TRBD1 or TRBD2, each matching 5 bases. From germline, CDR1 is MGHRA and CDR2 YSYEKL. The CDR3 runs 16 residues. V was cut by 4 bases and J by 6 bases, with 22 bases left in between. CDR3 in amino acids: CASSLQFGTALGEQYF. CDR3 nucleotides: TGCGCCAGCAGCCTTCAATTTGGGACCGCCTTAGGCGAGCAGTACTTC.

In DNA form, the CDR3 reads TGTGCCAGTAGTCCAAGCGGGGGGGCCCTGGGAGAGACCCAGTACTTC. Translated: CASSPSGGALGETQYF. J is TRBJ2-5 and V is TRBV19, with 10 bases that match TRBD2. CDR3 length: 16 amino acids. V was clipped by 5 bases and J by 4 bases; unmatched bases: 10. Germline V CDR1 and CDR2: LNHDA, SQIVND (reference sequence).

The chain joins TRBV2 to TRBJ2-1; the D gene is possibly TRBD1 (6 bases). With 2 bases removed from V and 8 bases from J, the gap between germline ends came to 19 bases. CDR1 is SNHLY, CDR2 FYNNEI, per germline. This CDR3 comprises 16 residues. CDR3 sequence: CASSENAGEWGDEQFF. DNA for the CDR3: TGTGCCAGCAGTGAAAACGCAGGGGAATGGGGCGATGAGCAGTTCTTC.

The V and J genes are TRBV15 and TRBJ2-3; 7 nucleotides align to TRBD2. CDR1 is LNHNV, CDR2 YYDKDF, per germline (reference sequence). V lost 2 bases and J lost 2; bases outside the gene matches: 10. This CDR3 is built from 17 residues. The CDR3, as DNA: TGTGCCACCAGCAGACACCCCAGGGAGGGGTTCACAGATACGCAGTATTTT. This sequence encodes CATSRHPREGFTDTQYF.

This chain links TRBV10-3 with TRBJ1-3; D is uncertain. Germline CDR1 ENHRY, CDR2 SYGVKD. The CDR3 has 16 amino acids. V was shortened by 3 bases and J by 0 bases, with 12 bases between the two germline ends. Written as DNA, the CDR3 is TGTGCCATCAGTGAAGGCCCGGCCCTCTCTGGAAACACCATATATTTT. Translation gives CAISEGPALSGNTIYF.

This clone was observed once. The rearrangement links TRBV18 to TRBJ2-4; D might be TRBD2 (5 bases). CDR1 and CDR2 from the germline V gene are KGHSH and LQKENI. CDR3 length equals 16 residues. V dropped 3 bases and J dropped 6 bases, with 18 bases sitting between them. CDR3 nucleotides: TGTGCCAGCTCACCGGATTTCCAAATAGGAGGAAACATTCAGTACTTC. Amino acid sequence: CASSPDFQIGGNIQYF. Based on the CDR3 plus reference TRBV18 and TRBJ2-4, the full variable domain is NAGVMQNPRHLVRRRGQEARLRCSPMKGHSHVYWYRQLPEEGLKFMVYLQKENIIDESGMPKERFSAEFPKEGPSILRIQQVVRGDSAAYFCASSPDFQIGGNIQYFGAGTRLSVL.

This clone was recorded many times. The rearrangement uses TRBV19 and TRBJ2-7; possibly TRBD1 for D (5 bases). The germline CDR1 and CDR2 sequences are LNHDA and SQIVND (reference sequence). The CDR3 is made up of 16 amino acids. V lost 5 bases and J lost 3, with 20 bases in between. In DNA, the CDR3 is TGTGCCAGTAGTCAGTTAAAGGACATCGTCCACTACGAGCAGTACGTC. It yields the protein CASSQLKDIVHYEQYV.

The sample holds a few counts of this clone. V is TRBV28 and J is TRBJ1-5; D is unresolved. CDR1 and CDR2 from the germline V gene are MDHEN and SYDVKM. The CDR3 consists of 15 residues. V was clipped by 6 bases and J by 7 bases, with 19 bases between them. The CDR3 here is CASRLLRASRQPQHF. The CDR3 DNA is TGTGCCAGCAGACTCCTTAGGGCGAGTCGGCAGCCCCAGCATTTT.

J is TRBJ1-1 and V is TRBV20-1; possible D gene TRBD1, 5 bases. This CDR3 has 11 residues. The V end was cut by 3 bases, the J end by 8 bases, with 10 bases between. Germline V gives CDR1 DFQATT, CDR2 SNEGSKA (reference sequence). CDR3 loop: CSARRGGEAFF. CDR3 in DNA: TGCAGTGCTAGGAGGGGAGGCGAAGCTTTCTTT.

The V and J genes are TRBV6-1 and TRBJ1-1; D is undetermined. With 7 bases removed from V and 4 bases from J, the gap between germline ends came to 10 bases. The CDR3 extends over 12 amino acids. The germline V gene has CDR1 MNHNS and CDR2 SASEGT. CDR3 residues: CASTGRPTEAFF. The CDR3 DNA reads as TGTGCCAGCACAGGACGGCCCACTGAAGCTTTCTTT.

The chain couples TRBV6-5 to TRBJ2-7; TRBD1 matches 7 bases. The CDR3 is 12 residues long. Germline V gene lookup returns CDR1 MNHEY and CDR2 SVGAGI. This chain's CDR3 is CASSPQGNEQYV. Here the CDR3 DNA reads TGCGCCAGCAGTCCACAGGGGAACGAGCAGTACGTC.

This clone was seen only a few times. This chain uses TRBV5-1 with TRBJ2-5; D remains unclear. V lost 7 bases and J 6 bases, leaving 10 bases between the germline ends. Germline assignment: CDR1 SGHRS and CDR2 YFSETQ. The CDR3 loop spans 11 amino acids. CDR3 in amino acids: CASGDVKTQYF. CDR3 sequence (DNA): TGCGCCAGCGGCGACGTGAAGACCCAGTACTTC.

This clone was observed a few times. V usage is TRBV28 and J usage is TRBJ2-4; the match to TRBD2 covers 10 bases. From germline, CDR1 is MDHEN and CDR2 SYDVKM. J was trimmed by 6 bases and V by 2 bases; bases with no gene match: 1. The CDR3 has 14 residues. The CDR3 spells CASSLGLAVNIQYF. In nucleotides, the CDR3 is TGTGCCAGCAGTTTAGGACTAGCGGTAAACATTCAGTACTTC. Full variable domain (outside the CDR3, taken from reference TRBV28 and TRBJ2-4): DVKVTQSSRYLVKRTGEKVFLECVQDMDHENMFWYRQDPGLGLRLIYFSYDVKMKEKGDIPEGYSVSREKKERFSLILESASTNQTSMYLCASSLGLAVNIQYFGAGTRLSVL.

The V and J genes are TRBV18 and TRBJ1-5; weak D call: TRBD1 (5 bases). The CDR3 length is 15 residues. V lost 3 bases and J 7 bases, leaving 16 bases between the germline ends. Looked up from germline, CDR1 is KGHSH and CDR2 is LQKENI. CDR3: CASSPSRQKGQPQHF. DNA for the CDR3: TGTGCCAGCTCACCTAGCCGACAGAAAGGACAGCCCCAGCATTTT. Using reference TRBV18 and TRBJ1-5 for the parts outside the CDR3, the full variable domain is NAGVMQNPRHLVRRRGQEARLRCSPMKGHSHVYWYRQLPEEGLKFMVYLQKENIIDESGMPKERFSAEFPKEGPSILRIQQVVRGDSAAYFCASSPSRQKGQPQHFGDGTRLSIL.